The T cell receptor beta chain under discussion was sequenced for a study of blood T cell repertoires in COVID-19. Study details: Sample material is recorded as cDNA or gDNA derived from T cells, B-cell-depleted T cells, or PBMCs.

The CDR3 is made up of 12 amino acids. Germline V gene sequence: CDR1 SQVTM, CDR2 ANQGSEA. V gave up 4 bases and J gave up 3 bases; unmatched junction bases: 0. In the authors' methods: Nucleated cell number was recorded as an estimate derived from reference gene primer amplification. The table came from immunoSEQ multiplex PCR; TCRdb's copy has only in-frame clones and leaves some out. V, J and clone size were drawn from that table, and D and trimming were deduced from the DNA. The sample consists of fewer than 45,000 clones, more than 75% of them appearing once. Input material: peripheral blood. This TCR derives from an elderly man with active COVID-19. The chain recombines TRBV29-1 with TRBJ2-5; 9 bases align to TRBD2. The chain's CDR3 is CSVGLAEETQYF. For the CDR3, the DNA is TGCAGCGTTGGACTAGCGGAAGAGACCCAGTACTTC.